This T cell receptor beta chain is from a study of cytomegalovirus exposure and HLA in healthy donors. J was trimmed by 4 bases and V by 4 bases; bases with no gene match: 14. This CDR3 contains 17 residues. In germline, CDR1 is SGHNT, CDR2 YYREEE (reference sequence). The study ran its PCR with 60 Vbeta and 13 Jbeta primers. Method: immunoSEQ multiplex PCR; TCRdb's copy keeps in-frame clones and lacks some. The sample contains about 190,000 clones, over 65% of which appear only once. The clonotype originates from a woman aged 45-65 years in good health and CMV-seropositive. Sequenced sample: PBMCs. J is TRBJ1-1 and V is TRBV5-4; the match to TRBD1 covers 9 bases. The CDR3 protein is CASSPTGGLESITEAFF. The CDR3 region has the DNA TGTGCCAGCAGCCCGACAGGGGGGTTAGAATCCATCACTGAAGCTTTCTTT. Full variable domain (remainder filled in from reference TRBV5-4 and TRBJ1-1): ETGVTQSPTHLIKTRGQQVTLRCSSQSGHNTVSWYQQALGQGPQFIFQYYREEENGRGNFPPRFSGLQFPNYSSELNVNALELDDSALYLCASSPTGGLESITEAFFGQGTRLTVV.